This T cell receptor (beta chain) was sequenced in a study of OX40 agonist ivuxolimab in advanced cancers. Study-wide findings and caveats: The mean number of expanded clones was higher in CD8+ T cells than in CD4+. Some patients without response likewise showed low normalized clonal expansion.

TCRdb's copy holds only in-frame clones and misses some; the assay was immunoSEQ multiplex PCR. Of over 150,000 clones listed, 90% to 95% are singletons. As for this clone: The target antigen is unknown.

Sequenced material: CD4+ or CD8+ T cells sorted from blood, taken in a trial of the OX40 agonist ivuxolimab. The receptor was derived from an adult with an advanced solid tumor such as melanoma, head and neck, liver or kidney cancer.

The chain's CDR3 is CASSLGLAGGPWTGELFF. CDR3 in DNA: TGCGCCAGCAGCTTGGGACTAGCGGGAGGGCCGTGGACCGGGGAGCTGTTTTTT. This chain links TRBV5-1 with TRBJ2-2, with 14 bases matching TRBD2. Unmatched junction bases numbered 6, after V lost 0 bases and J lost 5 bases. The length of the CDR3 is 18 residues. CDR1 SGHRS and CDR2 YFSETQ come from the germline V gene.